The entry below gives a single T cell receptor beta chain sequence along with its context. Its matching antigen is unknown. Carried by the TCR beta cDNA libraries were unique molecular identifiers. MiXCR, run by TCRdb on the PCR reads, gives a single entry per CDR3 protein. This sample has hundreds of thousands of distinct CDR3 sequences, with about 57% found just once. These data originate in a study of post-analysis software for immune sequencing data. Findings and limits, study-wide: Several TRBV segments were more frequent in patients than controls; TRBV5-6, TRBV5-1 and TRBV20-1 belonged to this group.

With V trimmed by 5 bases and J by 1 base, 6 bases remained unmatched. Germline loops: CDR1 MNHEY, CDR2 SMNVEV (reference sequence). This CDR3 is 17 amino acids long. The sequenced sample consisted of blood. The genes are TRBV27 and TRBJ2-6, with 9 positions matching TRBD1. The source is a girl aged 10 to 17 with multiple sclerosis. Here the CDR3 reads CASSLGTGRSGANVLTF. The CDR3 nucleotides read TGTGCCAGCAGTCTGGGGACAGGGCGGTCTGGGGCCAACGTCCTGACTTTC.